Detailed here is one TCR beta chain. Its matching antigen is unknown. This entry belongs to a study of T cell responses to AZD1222 COVID-19 vaccine. Study details: Second doses at about 4 or about 12 weeks were pooled. Study-wide points: The span of vaccine-associated CD4 TCRs extended across spike, with dominance at 160-218 and 743-854.

V dropped 2 bases and J dropped 4; count of bases not matched to a gene: 4. The CDR3 totals 14 residues. In germline, CDR1 is SGHAT, CDR2 FQNNGV. Method: immunoSEQ multiplex PCR; TCRdb's copy keeps in-frame clones and lacks some. The sample holds about 120,000 clones, 85% to 90% seen once. This chain links TRBV11-2 with TRBJ1-2, with TRBD1 identical over 7 bases. The sequences come from peripheral blood, collected on day 0 of AZD1222 vaccination. This receptor was identified in an adult in good health. CDR3 region: CASSLIAGGYGYTF. CDR3 coding DNA: TGTGCCAGCAGCTTAATCGCAGGGGGCTATGGCTACACCTTC.